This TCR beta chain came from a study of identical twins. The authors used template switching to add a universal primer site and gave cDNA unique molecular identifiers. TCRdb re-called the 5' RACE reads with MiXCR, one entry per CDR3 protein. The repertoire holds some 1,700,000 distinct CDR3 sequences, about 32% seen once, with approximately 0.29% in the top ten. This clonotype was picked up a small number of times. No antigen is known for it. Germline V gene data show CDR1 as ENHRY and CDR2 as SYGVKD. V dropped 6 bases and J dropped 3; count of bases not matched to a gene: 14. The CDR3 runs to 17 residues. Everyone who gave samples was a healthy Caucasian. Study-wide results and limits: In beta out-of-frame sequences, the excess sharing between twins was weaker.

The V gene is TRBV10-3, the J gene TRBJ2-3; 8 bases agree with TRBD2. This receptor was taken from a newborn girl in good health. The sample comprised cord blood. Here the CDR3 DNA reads TGTGCCATCAGCGCAAAACCTAGCGGGCCTGGTACAGATACGCAGTATTTT. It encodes CAISAKPSGPGTDTQYF.